Following are 21 T cell receptor beta chains from one sample sequenced in a study of cytomegalovirus exposure and HLA in healthy donors. The PCR had 60 Vbeta and 13 Jbeta primers. Assay used: immunoSEQ multiplex PCR; TCRdb lists only in-frame clones, some missing. The sample holds fewer than 130,000 clones, 50% to 65% seen once. Specimen: PBMCs. All receptors come from a man aged 25-45 years in good health and CMV-seropositive.

V usage is TRBV11-3 and J usage is TRBJ2-1; maybe TRBD2 (5 bases). This CDR3 spans 13 amino acids. In germline, CDR1 is SGHNT, CDR2 YENEEA. V was shortened by 6 bases and J by 10 bases, with 16 bases between the two germline ends. The CDR3 DNA reads TGTGCCAGCAGACTAGTTGTAGCTTGGGAGCAGTTCTTC. Protein: CASRLVVAWEQFF.

The chain has TRBV6-5 and TRBJ2-7; 8 bases are shared with TRBD1. Trimming at V came to 2 bases and at J to 4 bases, leaving 7 bases not matched to a gene. This CDR3 is built from 15 residues. Germline values: CDR1 MNHEY, CDR2 SVGAGI. The CDR3 sequence: CASSYATGAAYEQYF. Here the CDR3 DNA reads TGTGCCAGCAGTTACGCGACAGGGGCAGCGTACGAGCAGTACTTC.

This rearrangement joins TRBV5-1 to TRBJ2-2, with 9 bases lining up with TRBD1. CDR3 length: 16 amino acids. With V trimmed by 5 bases and J by 4 bases, 9 bases remained unmatched. Germline-derived CDR1 and CDR2 are SGHRS and YFSETQ. In DNA form, the CDR3 reads TGCGCCAGCAGACCACCGGGACAGGGATCCACCGGGGAGCTGTTTTTT. Translation: CASRPPGQGSTGELFF.

The gene calls are TRBV27 and TRBJ1-1; 7 nucleotides match TRBD1. Germline lookup yields CDR1 MNHEY and CDR2 SMNVEV (reference sequence). The CDR3 consists of 15 residues. The junction had 6 bases not matched to a gene; V was cut back by 5 bases and J by 0 bases. CDR3 bases: TGTGCCAGCAGTCCAGGGGGACACCTGAACACTGAAGCTTTCTTT. As protein: CASSPGGHLNTEAFF.

This chain joins TRBV2 and TRBJ1-2; tentative D call: TRBD1 (5 bases). This CDR3 is 16 amino acids long. From germline, CDR1 is SNHLY and CDR2 FYNNEI. V was trimmed by 2 bases and J by 4 bases, leaving 17 bases between them. The CDR3: CASSEPQAGSGYGYTF. The DNA for the CDR3 is TGTGCCAGCAGTGAACCGCAGGCAGGGTCGGGCTATGGCTACACCTTC.

The chain recombines TRBV7-9 with TRBJ1-2; 8 positions match TRBD1. CDR1 SEHNR and CDR2 FQNEAQ come from the germline V gene (reference sequence). CDR3 length equals 17 residues. Losses at the gene ends were 4 bases for V and 3 bases for J; bases not matched to a gene: 13. The CDR3 region has the DNA TGTGCCAGCAGCTATACCCTGGACAGGGAGGGATACTATGGCTACACCTTC. The encoded protein is CASSYTLDREGYYGYTF.

The chain links TRBV19 to TRBJ2-1; the D gene is possibly TRBD1 (6 bases). The CDR3 is 13 residues long. Looked up from germline, CDR1 is LNHDA and CDR2 is SQIVND (reference sequence). Trimming removed 0 bases from V and 15 bases from J, with 15 bases in between. The CDR3 DNA follows: TGTGCCAGTAGTATAGATAGAGGGACAAGTATGTTCTTC. As protein: CASSIDRGTSMFF.

This chain connects TRBV30 to TRBJ2-7, with 10 nucleotides matching TRBD2. Germline CDR1 reads GTSNPN; CDR2 reads SVGIG (reference sequence). Trimming at V came to 0 bases and at J to 3 bases, leaving 5 bases not matched to a gene. The CDR3 extends over 15 amino acids. CDR3 DNA: TGTGCCTGGAGTGTACGGACTAGCGGATACTACGAGCAGTACTTC. Amino acids: CAWSVRTSGYYEQYF.

The gene calls are TRBV6-1 and TRBJ2-3; TRBD2 matches 13 bases. CDR1 and CDR2 from the germline V gene are MNHNS and SASEGT. CDR3 length: 16 amino acids. The ends lost 3 bases at V and 4 bases at J; junction bases unmatched: 4. CDR3: CASSDGTSGVSDTQYF. CDR3 DNA sequence: TGTGCCAGCAGTGACGGGACTAGCGGGGTATCAGATACGCAGTATTTT.

The chain uses TRBV5-1 and TRBJ2-1, with D possibly being TRBD2 (8 bases). This CDR3 comprises 17 residues. Germline V CDR1 and CDR2: SGHRS, YFSETQ. Trimming removed 2 bases from V and 9 bases from J, with 24 bases in between. The CDR3 protein is CASSFGGGSGSGGEQFF. The CDR3 nucleotides are TGCGCCAGCAGCTTCGGCGGGGGGAGCGGCTCAGGGGGTGAGCAGTTCTTC.

J is TRBJ2-7 and V is TRBV6-6, with 10 bases lining up with TRBD1. This CDR3 is 15 amino acids long. With 6 bases clipped from V and 6 bases from J, the junction kept 11 bases outside the gene matches. Per the germline V gene, CDR1 is MNHNY and CDR2 is SVGAGI (reference sequence). The CDR3 region is CASRRTGQGSGEQYF. CDR3 coding DNA: TGTGCCAGCAGACGAACGGGACAGGGGTCGGGCGAGCAGTACTTC.

The CDR3 bases are TGTGCCAGCAGAGCCTATTATCTCGACAGCCGATCACCCCTCCACTTT. Translated, it gives CASRAYYLDSRSPLHF. The chain uses TRBV2 and TRBJ1-6, with a possible D match to TRBD1 (5 bases). The CDR3 sequence is 16 residues long. V gave up 6 bases and J gave up 10 bases, with 22 bases separating them. CDR1 is SNHLY and CDR2 is FYNNEI in the germline V gene.

The chain uses TRBV27 and TRBJ1-5; D possibly corresponds to TRBD1 (5 bases). The CDR3 extends over 16 amino acids. Germline CDR1 and CDR2: MNHEY and SMNVEV (reference sequence). V was shortened by 6 bases and J by 1 base, with 16 bases between the two germline ends. This CDR3 reads CASRDTGILSNQPQHF. The CDR3 DNA sequence: TGTGCCAGCAGGGACACAGGCATACTAAGCAATCAGCCCCAGCATTTT.

This clone appeared a few times. The rearrangement joins TRBV7-8 to TRBJ1-2; a weak D match, TRBD1 (5 bases). The CDR3 loop spans 14 amino acids. CDR1 is SGHVS, CDR2 FQNEAQ, per germline. The ends were cut back, 5 bases at V and 2 bases at J, with 12 bases in the middle. In nucleotides, the CDR3 is TGTGCCAGCAGCCCAGACCCAGGGAACTATGGCTACACCTTC. Translated: CASSPDPGNYGYTF.

The genes are TRBV6-1 and TRBJ2-7; 10 bases align to TRBD1. J lost 3 bases, V lost 7 bases, and 9 bases had no gene match. In germline, CDR1 is MNHNS, CDR2 SASEGT. This CDR3 has 15 residues. CDR3 DNA sequence: TGTGCCAGCACCGGAGGAGGACAGGGGGTCTACGAGCAGTACTTC. It yields the protein CASTGGGQGVYEQYF.

This chain uses TRBV6-5 with TRBJ2-1; 7 positions match TRBD1. CDR3 length: 16 residues. V shed 0 bases and J 5 bases; nucleotides not matched to a gene: 7. Germline V CDR1 and CDR2: MNHEY, SVGAGI. The CDR3 DNA reads as TGTGCCAGCAGTTACTCTATTGGACAGGTCCACAATGAGCAGTTCTTC. Protein sequence: CASSYSIGQVHNEQFF.

The chain links TRBV6-1 to TRBJ1-5; D may be TRBD1 (6 bases). Germline CDR1 MNHNS, CDR2 SASEGT. The CDR3 has 15 amino acids. The V and J ends lost 8 bases and 9 bases respectively, with 23 bases between them. In DNA form, the CDR3 reads TGTGCCAGCCGTCCCTGGACAGAGCCCGAGGGGCCCCAGCATTTT. It encodes CASRPWTEPEGPQHF.

Notes on this clone: The germline gene is not matched at one end of the junction; a read error may be the cause. The chain couples TRBV7-9 to TRBJ1-1, with no clear D. Germline loops: CDR1 SEHNR, CDR2 FQNEAQ (reference sequence). There are 13 residues in the CDR3. The CDR3 bases are TGTACCAGCAGCCGGACTCTGAACACTGAAGCTTTCTTT. Translation: CTSSRTLNTEAFF.

J is TRBJ1-1 and V is TRBV18; tentative D call: TRBD1 (6 bases). V lost 3 bases, J lost 2 bases, and 19 bases lay in between. In germline, CDR1 is KGHSH, CDR2 LQKENI. This CDR3 spans 17 amino acids. CDR3 amino acids: CASSPRLGQRRNTEAFF. The CDR3 region has the DNA TGTGCCAGCTCACCGCGACTCGGACAGCGGCGAAACACTGAAGCTTTCTTT.

J is TRBJ2-1 and V is TRBV7-6; D not resolved. Germline CDR1 is SGHVS and CDR2 is FNYEAQ. Deletions cut 3 bases from V and 7 bases from J, with 4 bases between. The length of the CDR3 is 11 residues. The CDR3 protein is CASSLSNEQFF. The CDR3 DNA reads TGTGCCAGCAGCTTGTCTAATGAGCAGTTCTTC.

This clone was recorded only once. The chain employs TRBV2 and TRBJ1-4; D call uncertain. Germline CDR1 reads SNHLY; CDR2 reads FYNNEI. Trimming removed 5 bases at V and 1 base at J, with 8 bases between. This CDR3 is built from 14 residues. CDR3 nucleotides: TGTGCCAGCAGTACCCTAGGAACTAATGAAAAACTGTTTTTT. It specifies CASSTLGTNEKLFF. The full variable domain, in which reference TRBV2 and TRBJ1-4 provide the parts outside the CDR3, is EPEVTQTPSHQVTQMGQEVILRCVPISNHLYFYWYRQILGQKVEFLVSFYNNEISEKSEIFDDQFSVERPDGSNFTLKIRSTKLEDSAMYFCASSTLGTNEKLFFGSGTQLSVL.